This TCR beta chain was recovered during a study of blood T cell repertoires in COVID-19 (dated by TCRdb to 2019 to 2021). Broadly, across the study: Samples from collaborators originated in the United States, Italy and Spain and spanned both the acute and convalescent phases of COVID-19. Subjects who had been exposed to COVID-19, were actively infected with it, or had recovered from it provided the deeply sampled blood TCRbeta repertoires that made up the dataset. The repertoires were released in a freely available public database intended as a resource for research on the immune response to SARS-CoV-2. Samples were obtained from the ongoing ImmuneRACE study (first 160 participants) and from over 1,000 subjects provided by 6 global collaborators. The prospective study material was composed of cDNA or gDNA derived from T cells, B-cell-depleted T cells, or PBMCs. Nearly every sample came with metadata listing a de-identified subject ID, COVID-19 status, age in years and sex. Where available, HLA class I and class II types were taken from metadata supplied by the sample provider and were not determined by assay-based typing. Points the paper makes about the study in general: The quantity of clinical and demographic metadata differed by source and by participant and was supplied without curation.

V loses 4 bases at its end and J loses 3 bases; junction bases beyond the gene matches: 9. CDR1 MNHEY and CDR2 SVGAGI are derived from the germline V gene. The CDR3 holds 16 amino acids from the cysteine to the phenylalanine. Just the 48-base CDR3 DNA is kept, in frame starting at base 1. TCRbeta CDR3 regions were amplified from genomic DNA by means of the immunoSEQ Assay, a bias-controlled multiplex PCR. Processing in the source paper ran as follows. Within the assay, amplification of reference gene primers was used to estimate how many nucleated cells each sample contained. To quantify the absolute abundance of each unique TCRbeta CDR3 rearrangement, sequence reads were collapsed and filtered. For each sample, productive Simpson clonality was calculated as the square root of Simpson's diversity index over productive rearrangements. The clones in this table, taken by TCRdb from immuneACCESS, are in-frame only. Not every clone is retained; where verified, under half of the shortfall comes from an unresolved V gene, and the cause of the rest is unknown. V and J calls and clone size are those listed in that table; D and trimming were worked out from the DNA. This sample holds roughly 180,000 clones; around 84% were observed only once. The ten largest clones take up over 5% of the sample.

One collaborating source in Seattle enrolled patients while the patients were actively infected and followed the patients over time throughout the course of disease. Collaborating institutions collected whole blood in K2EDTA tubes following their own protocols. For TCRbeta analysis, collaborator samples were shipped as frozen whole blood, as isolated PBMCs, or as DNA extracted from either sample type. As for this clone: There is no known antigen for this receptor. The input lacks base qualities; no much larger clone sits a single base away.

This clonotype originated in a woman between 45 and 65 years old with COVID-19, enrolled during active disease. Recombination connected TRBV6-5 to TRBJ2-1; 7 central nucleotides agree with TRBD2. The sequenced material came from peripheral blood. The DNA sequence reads TGTGCCAGCAGTTCGGGGGGATCTGGTCACTACAATGAGCAGTTCTTC. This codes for CASSSGGSGHYNEQFF.